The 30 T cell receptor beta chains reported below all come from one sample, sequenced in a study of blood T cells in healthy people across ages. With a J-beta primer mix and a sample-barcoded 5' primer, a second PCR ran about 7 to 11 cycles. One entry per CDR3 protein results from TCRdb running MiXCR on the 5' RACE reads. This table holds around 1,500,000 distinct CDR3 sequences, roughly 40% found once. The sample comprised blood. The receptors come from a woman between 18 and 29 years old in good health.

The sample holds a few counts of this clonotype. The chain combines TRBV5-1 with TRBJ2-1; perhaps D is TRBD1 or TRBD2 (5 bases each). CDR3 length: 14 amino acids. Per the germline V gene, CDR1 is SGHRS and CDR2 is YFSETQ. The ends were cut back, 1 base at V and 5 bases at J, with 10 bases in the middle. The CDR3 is CASSLFGGHNEQFF. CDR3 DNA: TGCGCCAGCAGCTTGTTTGGGGGACACAATGAGCAGTTCTTC.

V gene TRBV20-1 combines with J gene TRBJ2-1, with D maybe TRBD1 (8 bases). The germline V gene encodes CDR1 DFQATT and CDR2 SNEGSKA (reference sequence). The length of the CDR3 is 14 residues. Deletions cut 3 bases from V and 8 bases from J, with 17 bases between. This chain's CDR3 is CSASLTGGRDEQFF. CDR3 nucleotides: TGCAGTGCTAGCCTCACAGGGGGGAGGGATGAGCAGTTCTTC.

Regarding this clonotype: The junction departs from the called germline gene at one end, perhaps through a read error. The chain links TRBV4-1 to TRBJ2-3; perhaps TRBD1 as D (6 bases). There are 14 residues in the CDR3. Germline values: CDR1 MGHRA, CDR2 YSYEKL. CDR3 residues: CASGQVRGTDTQYF. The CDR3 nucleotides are TGCGCCAGCGGCCAAGTGAGGGGGACGGATACGCAGTATTTT.

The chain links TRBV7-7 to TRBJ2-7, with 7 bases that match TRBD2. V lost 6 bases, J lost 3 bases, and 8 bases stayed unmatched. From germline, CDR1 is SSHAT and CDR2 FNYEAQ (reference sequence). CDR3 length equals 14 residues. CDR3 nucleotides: TGTGCCAGCAGTAGGGCGGGAGCAAACTACGAGCAGTACTTC. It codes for CASSRAGANYEQYF.

As DNA, the CDR3 is TGTGCCAGCAGTTACGTCGGGGGGTCGAATGAAAAACTGTTTTTT. Residues: CASSYVGGSNEKLFF. V usage is TRBV6-5 and J usage is TRBJ1-4; TRBD1 might be the D (5 bases). This CDR3 has 15 residues. The germline V and J ends were trimmed by 2 bases and 5 bases, with 12 bases remaining between them. Per germline, CDR1 MNHEY and CDR2 SVGAGI.

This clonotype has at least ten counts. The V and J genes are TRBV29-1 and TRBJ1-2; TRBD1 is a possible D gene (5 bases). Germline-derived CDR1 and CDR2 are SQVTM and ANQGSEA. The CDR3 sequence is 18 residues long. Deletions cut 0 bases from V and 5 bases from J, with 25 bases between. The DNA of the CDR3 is TGCAGCGTTGAAGATCTGGGAGGTGGAAATGTTGGGGCATATGGCTACACCTTC. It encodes CSVEDLGGGNVGAYGYTF.

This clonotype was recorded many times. This CDR3 reads CASSQAQPPTPYEQYF. The DNA for the CDR3 is TGCGCCAGCAGCCAAGCGCAGCCACCGACGCCTTATGAGCAGTACTTC. This sequence joins TRBV4-1 and TRBJ2-7; no definite D call. Deletions cut 1 base from V and 7 bases from J, with 20 bases between. This CDR3 contains 16 residues. From germline, CDR1 is MGHRA and CDR2 YSYEKL.

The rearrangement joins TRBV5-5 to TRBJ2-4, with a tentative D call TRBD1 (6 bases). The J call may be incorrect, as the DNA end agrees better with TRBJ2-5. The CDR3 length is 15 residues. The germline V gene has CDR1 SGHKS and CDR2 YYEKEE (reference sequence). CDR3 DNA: TGTGCCAGCAGCCAGGGACATGGGGGTGTAGAGACCCAGTACTTC. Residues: CASSQGHGGVETQYF.

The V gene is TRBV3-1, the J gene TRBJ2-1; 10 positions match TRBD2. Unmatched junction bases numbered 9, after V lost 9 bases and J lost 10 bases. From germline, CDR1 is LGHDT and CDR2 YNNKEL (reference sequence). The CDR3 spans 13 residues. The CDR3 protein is CASVAGGYGEQFF. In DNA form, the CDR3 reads TGTGCCAGTGTAGCGGGGGGCTACGGGGAGCAGTTCTTC.

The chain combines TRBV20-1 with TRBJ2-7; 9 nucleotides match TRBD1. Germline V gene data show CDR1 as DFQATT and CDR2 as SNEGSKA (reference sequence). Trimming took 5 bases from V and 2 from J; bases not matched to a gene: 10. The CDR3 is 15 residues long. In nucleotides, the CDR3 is TGCAGTGCTTCGACGAGGACAGGGGCCACCTACGAGCAGTACTTC. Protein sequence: CSASTRTGATYEQYF.

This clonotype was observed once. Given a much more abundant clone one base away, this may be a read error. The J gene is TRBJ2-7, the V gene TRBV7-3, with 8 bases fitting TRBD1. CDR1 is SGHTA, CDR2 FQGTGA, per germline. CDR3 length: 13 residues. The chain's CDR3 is CACSSTGGYEQYF. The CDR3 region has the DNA TGTGCCTGCAGCTCAACAGGGGGCTACGAGCAGTACTTC.

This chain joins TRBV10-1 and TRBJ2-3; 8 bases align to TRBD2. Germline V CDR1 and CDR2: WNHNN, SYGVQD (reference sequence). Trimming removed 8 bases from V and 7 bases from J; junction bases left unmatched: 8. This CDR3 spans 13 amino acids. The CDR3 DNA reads TGCGCCAGCGGACTAGCCGGCGGGTATACGCAGTATTTT. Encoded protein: CASGLAGGYTQYF.

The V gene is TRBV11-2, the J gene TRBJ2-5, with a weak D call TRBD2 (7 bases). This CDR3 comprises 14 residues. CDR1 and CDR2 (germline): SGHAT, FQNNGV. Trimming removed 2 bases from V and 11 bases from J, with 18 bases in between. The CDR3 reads CASSLFRGAVEQYF. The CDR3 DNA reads TGTGCCAGCAGCTTATTCCGGGGGGCGGTTGAGCAGTACTTC.

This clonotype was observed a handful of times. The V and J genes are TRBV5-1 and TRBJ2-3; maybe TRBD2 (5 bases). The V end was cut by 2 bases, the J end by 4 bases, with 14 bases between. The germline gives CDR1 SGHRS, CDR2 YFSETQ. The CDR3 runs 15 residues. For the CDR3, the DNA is TGCGCCAGCAGCTTACGAGGGCAAGCAGCAGATACGCAGTATTTT. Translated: CASSLRGQAADTQYF.

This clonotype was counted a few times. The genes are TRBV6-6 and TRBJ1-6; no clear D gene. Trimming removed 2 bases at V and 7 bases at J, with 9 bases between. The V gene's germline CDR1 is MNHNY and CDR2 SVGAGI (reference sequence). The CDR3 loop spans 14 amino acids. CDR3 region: CASSYRSGNSPLHF. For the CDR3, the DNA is TGTGCCAGCAGTTACCGTTCAGGAAATTCACCCCTCCACTTT.

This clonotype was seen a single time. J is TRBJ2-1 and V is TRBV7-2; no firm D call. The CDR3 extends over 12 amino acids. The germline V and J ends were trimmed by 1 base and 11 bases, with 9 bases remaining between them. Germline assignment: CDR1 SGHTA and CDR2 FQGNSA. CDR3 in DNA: TGTGCCAGCAGCTTAGTAACGAGGCAGCAGTTCTTC. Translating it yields CASSLVTRQQFF. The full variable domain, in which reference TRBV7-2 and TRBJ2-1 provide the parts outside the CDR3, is GAGVSQSPSNKVTEKGKDVELRCDPISGHTALYWYRQSLGQGLEFLIYFQGNSAPDKSGLPSDRFSAERTGGSVSTLTIQRTQQEDSAVYLCASSLVTRQQFFGPGTRLTVL.

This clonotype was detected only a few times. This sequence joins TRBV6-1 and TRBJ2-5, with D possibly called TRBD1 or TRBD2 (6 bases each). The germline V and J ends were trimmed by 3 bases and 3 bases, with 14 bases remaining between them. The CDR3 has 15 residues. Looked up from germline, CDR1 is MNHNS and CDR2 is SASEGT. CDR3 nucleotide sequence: TGTGCCAGCAGTGATAACAGGGAGGTGGAAGAGACCCAGTACTTC. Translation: CASSDNREVEETQYF.

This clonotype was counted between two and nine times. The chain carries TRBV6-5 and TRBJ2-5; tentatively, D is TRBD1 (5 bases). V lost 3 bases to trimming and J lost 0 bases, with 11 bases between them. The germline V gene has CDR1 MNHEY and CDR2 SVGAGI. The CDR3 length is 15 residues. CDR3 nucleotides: TGTGCCAGCAGTTATCAGGGTCTGTACCAAGAGACCCAGTACTTC. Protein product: CASSYQGLYQETQYF.

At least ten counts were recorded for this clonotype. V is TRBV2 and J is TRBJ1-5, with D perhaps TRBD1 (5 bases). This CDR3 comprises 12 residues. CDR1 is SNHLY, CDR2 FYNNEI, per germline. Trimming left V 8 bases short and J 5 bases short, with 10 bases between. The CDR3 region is CASCRGDQPQHF. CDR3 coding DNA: TGTGCCAGCTGCCGAGGGGATCAGCCCCAGCATTTT. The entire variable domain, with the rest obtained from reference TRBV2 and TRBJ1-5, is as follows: EPEVTQTPSHQVTQMGQEVILRCVPISNHLYFYWYRQILGQKVEFLVSFYNNEISEKSEIFDDQFSVERPDGSNFTLKIRSTKLEDSAMYFCASCRGDQPQHFGDGTRLSIL.

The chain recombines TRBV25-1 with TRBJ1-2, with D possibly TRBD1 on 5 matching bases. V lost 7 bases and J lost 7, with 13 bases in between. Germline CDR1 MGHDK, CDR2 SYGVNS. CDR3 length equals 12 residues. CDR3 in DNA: TGTGCCAGCAAAGGGGCGTCGGTTGGCTACACCTTC. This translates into CASKGASVGYTF.

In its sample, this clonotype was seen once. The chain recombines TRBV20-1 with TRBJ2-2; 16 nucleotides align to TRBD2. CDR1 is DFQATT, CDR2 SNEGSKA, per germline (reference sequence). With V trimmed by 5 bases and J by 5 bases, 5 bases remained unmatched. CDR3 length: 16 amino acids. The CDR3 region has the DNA TGCAGTGCTGGGACTAGCGGGGGGGCGAGGACCGGGGAGCTGTTTTTT. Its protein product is CSAGTSGGARTGELFF.

The CDR3: CASSYDGPSGLSYNEQFF. The CDR3 DNA reads TGCGCCAGCAGCTACGACGGACCCAGCGGACTATCCTACAATGAGCAGTTCTTC. The rearrangement links TRBV5-1 to TRBJ2-1; tentatively, D is TRBD2 (6 bases). Germline assignment: CDR1 SGHRS and CDR2 YFSETQ. The CDR3 has 18 amino acids. V lost 3 bases and J lost 1, with 20 bases in between.

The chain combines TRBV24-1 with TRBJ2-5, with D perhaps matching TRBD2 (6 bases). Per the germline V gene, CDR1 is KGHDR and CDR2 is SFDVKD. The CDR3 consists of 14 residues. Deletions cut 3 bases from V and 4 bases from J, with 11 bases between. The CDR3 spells CATSDLREAETQYF. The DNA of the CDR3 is TGTGCCACCAGTGATCTCAGGGAGGCAGAGACCCAGTACTTC.

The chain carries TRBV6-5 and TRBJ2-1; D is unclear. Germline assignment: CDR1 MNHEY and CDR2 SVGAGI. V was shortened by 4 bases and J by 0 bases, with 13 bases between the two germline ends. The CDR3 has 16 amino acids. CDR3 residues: CASSSPDPGSYNEQFF. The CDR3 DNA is TGTGCCAGCAGTTCCCCGGACCCTGGCTCCTACAATGAGCAGTTCTTC.

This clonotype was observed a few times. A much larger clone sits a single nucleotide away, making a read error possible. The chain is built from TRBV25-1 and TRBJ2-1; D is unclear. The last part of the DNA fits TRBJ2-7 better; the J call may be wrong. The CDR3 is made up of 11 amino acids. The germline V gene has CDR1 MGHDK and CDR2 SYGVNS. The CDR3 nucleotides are TGTGCCAGCAGGAAGAACAATGAGCAGTACTTC. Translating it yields CASRKNNEQYF.

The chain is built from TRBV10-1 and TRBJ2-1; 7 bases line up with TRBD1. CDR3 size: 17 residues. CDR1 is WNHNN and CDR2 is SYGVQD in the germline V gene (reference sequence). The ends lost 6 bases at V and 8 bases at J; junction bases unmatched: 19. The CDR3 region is CASSGTAGTPTGDEQFF. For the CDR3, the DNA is TGCGCCAGCAGCGGAACCGCCGGGACCCCCACAGGGGATGAGCAGTTCTTC.

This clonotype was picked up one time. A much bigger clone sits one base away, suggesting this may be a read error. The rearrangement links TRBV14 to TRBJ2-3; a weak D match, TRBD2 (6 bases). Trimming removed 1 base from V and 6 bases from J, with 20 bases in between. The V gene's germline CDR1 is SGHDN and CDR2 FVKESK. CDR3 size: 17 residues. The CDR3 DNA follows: TGTGCCAGCAGCCAAGGCTCCGTTAGCGGTTCTTGGGATACGCAGTATTTT. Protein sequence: CASSQGSVSGSWDTQYF.

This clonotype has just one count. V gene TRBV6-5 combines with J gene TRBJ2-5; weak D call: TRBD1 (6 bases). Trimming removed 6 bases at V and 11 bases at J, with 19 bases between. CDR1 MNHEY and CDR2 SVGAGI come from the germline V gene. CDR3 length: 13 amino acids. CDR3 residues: CASRQGLYNEQYF. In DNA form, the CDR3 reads TGTGCCAGCAGACAGGGTCTCTACAATGAGCAGTACTTC.

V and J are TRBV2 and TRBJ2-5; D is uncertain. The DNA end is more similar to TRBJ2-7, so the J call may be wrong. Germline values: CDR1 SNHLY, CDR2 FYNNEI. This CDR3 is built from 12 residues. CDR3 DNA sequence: TGTGCCAGCAGTGAGCCCTCCTACGAGCAGTACTTC. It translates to CASSEPSYEQYF.

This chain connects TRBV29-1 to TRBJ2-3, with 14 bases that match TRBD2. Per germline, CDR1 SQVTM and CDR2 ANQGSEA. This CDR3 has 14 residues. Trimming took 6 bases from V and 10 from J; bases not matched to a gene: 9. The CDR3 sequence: CSVPGLAGVSPQYF. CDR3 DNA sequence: TGCAGCGTGCCGGGACTAGCGGGAGTGTCTCCGCAGTATTTT.